A selection of T cell receptor beta chains follows, all from one sample in a study of cytomegalovirus exposure and HLA in healthy donors. Using immunoSEQ multiplex PCR, the repertoire was profiled, and TCRdb retains in-frame clones only, with some absent. The sample has around 100,000 clones, more than 75% seen once; the top ten hold 3.5% to 4%. The material sequenced was PBMCs. These TCRs come from a woman aged 45-59 years in good health and CMV-seropositive. CDR3s include the opening cysteine and the closing phenylalanine or tryptophan. Expanded clones get a size class; other rows say once, few or many, or leave the size out.

>TRBV7-9|TRBJ2-5|once
CSSSSSTPGAPNQETQYF
>TRBV30|TRBJ2-5|.
CAWSYSETQYF
>TRBV29-1|TRBJ1-2|.
CSVGAGNGYTF
>TRBV30|TRBJ2-1|.
CATEFGTSGGYNEQFF
>TRBV5-1|TRBJ2-1|.
CASSDRQPGLGGNEQFF
>TRBV4-1|TRBJ2-5|few
CASSQDGLAGVFETQYF
>TRBV15|TRBJ1-4|.
CATSRDRTATNEKLFF
>TRBV15|TRBJ2-1|.
CATSTRSLDEQFF
>TRBV6-1|TRBJ2-7|.
CASSEEVTATYEQYF
>TRBV15|TRBJ1-1|.
CATSRVGGEEAFF
>TRBV19|TRBJ1-6|.
CASSETGDNSPLHF
>TRBV2|TRBJ1-5|.
CASSSPGFGNQPQHF
>TRBV5-1|TRBJ2-1|.
CASSHRTGEYEQFF
>TRBV30|TRBJ1-1|.
CAWRAAGHLNTEAFF
>TRBV7-9|TRBJ2-2|.
CASSPGTGGSYTGELFF